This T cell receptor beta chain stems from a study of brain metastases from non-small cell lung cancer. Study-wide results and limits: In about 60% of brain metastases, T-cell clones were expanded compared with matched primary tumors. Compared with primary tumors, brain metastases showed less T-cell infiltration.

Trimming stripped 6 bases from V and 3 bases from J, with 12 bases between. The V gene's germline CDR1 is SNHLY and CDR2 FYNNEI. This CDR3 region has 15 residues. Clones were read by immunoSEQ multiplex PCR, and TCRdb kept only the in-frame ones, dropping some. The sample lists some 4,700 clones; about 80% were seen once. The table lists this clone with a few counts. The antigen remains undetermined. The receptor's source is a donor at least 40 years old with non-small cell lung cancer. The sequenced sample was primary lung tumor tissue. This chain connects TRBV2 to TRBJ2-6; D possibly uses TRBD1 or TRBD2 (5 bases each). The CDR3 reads CASRVGAGGANVLTF. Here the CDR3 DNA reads TGTGCCAGCAGAGTAGGGGCGGGTGGGGCCAACGTCCTGACTTTC.